At least ten counts were recorded for the clone carrying this T cell receptor (beta chain). What it binds is unknown. The data stem from a study of breast tumors, draining lymph nodes, adjacent tissues. Study outcomes and limitations: Findings are consistent with lymph node origin and intratumoral expansion of most tumor T cells. Tumor repertoires ranked between lymph nodes and nontumor tissue in diversity, with V and J gene preferences. Luminal-like breast cancer showed significantly greater tumor-nontumor repertoire similarity than basal-like breast cancer did.

TCRdb passed the multiplex PCR reads through MiXCR, listing each CDR3 protein once. Of around 250,000 distinct CDR3 sequences detected, 30% to 35% appear once; the ten largest clones hold 3% to 4.5%. CDR1 is DFQATT, CDR2 SNEGSKA, per germline (reference sequence). Trimming removed 4 bases from V and 11 bases from J, with 15 bases in between. The CDR3 spans 13 residues. Samples came from axillary lymph nodes draining the breast cancer. The receptor's source is a female donor with breast cancer. Some clones in this sample may be carry-over from other donors' samples. The sequencing sample was made of axillary lymph node tissue. The chain carries TRBV20-1 and TRBJ1-6, with D possibly TRBD1 on 5 matching bases. The chain's CDR3 is CSANQGGVPPLHF. Here the CDR3 DNA reads TGCAGTGCTAACCAGGGTGGCGTGCCACCCCTCCACTTT.